This entry lists 20 T cell receptor beta chains sequenced from one sample in a study of technical replicates of blood from a handful of donors (dated by TCRdb to 2015 to 2018). Library creation used the immunoSEQ multiplex PCR assay. The table comes from immuneACCESS by way of TCRdb, which keeps in-frame sequences with V and J called. Part of the clones is missing from these tables; in studies checked, under half for an unresolved V gene and the rest for unknown reasons. This sample holds about 94,000 clones; 95% were observed only once. The ten largest clonotypes hold over 0.2% of the sample. Sequenced: T cells isolated from PBMCs. The receptor source for this set is a human donor in good health.

The chain carries TRBV28 and TRBJ2-1, with TRBD2 identical over 12 bases. Germline V gene lookup returns CDR1 MDHEN and CDR2 SYDVKM. V was clipped by 5 bases and J by 4 bases; unmatched bases: 3. The CDR3 has 15 residues. The CDR3 loop is CASSLAGGPYNEQFF. The CDR3 DNA follows: TGTGCCAGCAGTCTAGCGGGAGGGCCGTACAATGAGCAGTTCTTC. Complete variable domain (other parts from reference TRBV28 and TRBJ2-1): DVKVTQSSRYLVKRTGEKVFLECVQDMDHENMFWYRQDPGLGLRLIYFSYDVKMKEKGDIPEGYSVSREKKERFSLILESASTNQTSMYLCASSLAGGPYNEQFFGPGTRLTVL.

This chain uses TRBV7-3 with TRBJ2-7; 8 bases line up with TRBD2. The CDR3 runs 14 residues. J gave up 2 bases and V 2 bases, and 2 bases lay outside the gene matches. Per germline, CDR1 SGHTA and CDR2 FQGTGA. The CDR3 DNA is TGTGCCAGCAGCTTAGGGCGGGGGGCCTACGAGCAGTACTTC. It specifies CASSLGRGAYEQYF. The whole variable domain, filled in from reference TRBV7-3 and TRBJ2-7, reads GAGVSQTPSNKVTEKGKYVELRCDPISGHTALYWYRQSLGQGPEFLIYFQGTGAADDSGLPNDRFFAVRPEGSVSTLKIQRTERGDSAVYLCASSLGRGAYEQYFGPGTRLTVT.

The V gene is TRBV7-2, the J gene TRBJ1-4; D not resolved. The V end was cut by 3 bases, the J end by 7 bases, with 6 bases between. CDR3 size: 12 residues. From germline, CDR1 is SGHTA and CDR2 FQGNSA. DNA for the CDR3: TGTGCCAGCAGCTTTGAGGGTGAAAAACTGTTTTTT. Encoded protein: CASSFEGEKLFF.

The rearrangement uses TRBV2 and TRBJ2-3; weak D call: TRBD2 (6 bases). The CDR3 sequence is 16 residues long. V dropped 9 bases and J dropped 0 bases, with 19 bases sitting between them. CDR1 and CDR2 from the germline V gene are SNHLY and FYNNEI. Here the CDR3 DNA reads TGTGCCAGTGCAGGTGGGCGGGGCCCAAGCACAGATACGCAGTATTTT. This gives the protein CASAGGRGPSTDTQYF.

The chain joins TRBV5-4 to TRBJ1-2, with 8 bases matching TRBD1. V lost 9 bases and J lost 6; bases outside the gene matches: 4. CDR3 length: 11 residues. From germline, CDR1 is SGHNT and CDR2 YYREEE (reference sequence). The CDR3 sequence: CAIQGAHGYTF. The CDR3 coding sequence is TGTGCCATCCAGGGGGCGCATGGCTACACCTTC. Full variable domain (outside the CDR3, taken from reference TRBV5-4 and TRBJ1-2): ETGVTQSPTHLIKTRGQQVTLRCSSQSGHNTVSWYQQALGQGPQFIFQYYREEENGRGNFPPRFSGLQFPNYSSELNVNALELDDSALYLCAIQGAHGYTFGSGTRLTVV.

The chain uses TRBV21-1 and TRBJ2-3; no check of the table's D call, TRBD1, against the DNA was made. TRBV21-1 represents a pseudogene. This CDR3 has 17 amino acids. CDR3 sequence (DNA): TGTGCCAGCAGCAATATTCTCGTCAGGGGGCATACAGATACGCAGTATTTT. Translating gives CASSNILVRGHTDTQYF.

The rearrangement joins TRBV2 to TRBJ1-2; D is uncertain. The CDR3 sequence is 11 residues long. Trimming removed 5 bases at V and 6 bases at J, with 7 bases between. Looked up from germline, CDR1 is SNHLY and CDR2 is FYNNEI. The CDR3 DNA reads TGTGCCAGCAGTTATTTCGATGGCTACACCTTC. Translating it yields CASSYFDGYTF.

This sequence joins TRBV19 and TRBJ2-1; 11 bases map to TRBD2. After removal of 7 bases from V and 4 bases from J, the junction contained 6 bases not matched to a gene. The CDR3 has 15 amino acids. Germline CDR1 reads LNHDA; CDR2 reads SQIVND (reference sequence). CDR3 in DNA: TGTGCCAGTACAGCGGGACTAGCGGTATACAATGAGCAGTTCTTC. Translating gives CASTAGLAVYNEQFF. Using reference TRBV19 and TRBJ2-1 for the parts outside the CDR3, the full variable domain is DGGITQSPKYLFRKEGQNVTLSCEQNLNHDAMYWYRQDPGQGLRLIYYSQIVNDFQKGDIAEGYSVSREKKESFPLTVTSAQKNPTAFYLCASTAGLAVYNEQFFGPGTRLTVL.

This chain uses TRBV19 with TRBJ1-3, with a weak D call TRBD1 (5 bases). Germline CDR1 and CDR2: LNHDA and SQIVND (reference sequence). The CDR3 contains 13 residues. V lost 4 bases and J lost 4, with 8 bases in between. The CDR3 bases are TGTGCCAGTAGTACGGGACTCGGAAACACCATATATTTT. Translating it yields CASSTGLGNTIYF.

The rearrangement uses TRBV9 and TRBJ1-3; no clear D gene. The germline V gene encodes CDR1 SGDLS and CDR2 YYNGEE. Trimming stripped 4 bases from V and 0 bases from J, with 5 bases between. The CDR3 sequence is 13 residues long. The CDR3, as DNA: TGTGCCAGCAGCCCTCCCTCTGGAAACACCATATATTTT. Residues: CASSPPSGNTIYF.

The rearrangement uses TRBV6-6 and TRBJ2-7, with 8 positions matching TRBD1. This CDR3 spans 14 amino acids. CDR1 and CDR2 from the germline V gene are MNHNY and SVGAGI (reference sequence). J gave up 3 bases and V 2 bases, and 3 bases lay outside the gene matches. The CDR3, as DNA: TGTGCCAGCAGTTACGGGACAGGCAACTACGAGCAGTACTTC. The encoded protein is CASSYGTGNYEQYF.

The J gene is TRBJ2-7, the V gene TRBV9, with D maybe TRBD1 (6 bases). CDR3 length: 14 amino acids. V was trimmed by 1 base and J by 2 bases, leaving 10 bases between them. Germline CDR1 is SGDLS and CDR2 is YYNGEE. The CDR3 loop is CASSVRGGPYEQYF. CDR3 nucleotide sequence: TGTGCCAGCAGCGTAAGAGGGGGACCCTACGAGCAGTACTTC. Looking up the rest from reference TRBV9 and TRBJ2-7 gives the full variable domain: DSGVTQTPKHLITATGQRVTLRCSPRSGDLSVYWYQQSLDQGLQFLIQYYNGEERAKGNILERFSAQQFPDLHSELNLSSLELGDSALYFCASSVRGGPYEQYFGPGTRLTVT.

This chain joins TRBV7-3 and TRBJ2-1; D is perhaps TRBD2 (7 bases). The germline V gene encodes CDR1 SGHTA and CDR2 FQGTGA. V dropped 5 bases and J dropped 4 bases, with 18 bases sitting between them. The CDR3 is 16 residues long. This chain's CDR3 is CASSPHPGGVYNEQFF. The CDR3 DNA follows: TGTGCCAGCAGCCCCCACCCGGGGGGCGTATACAATGAGCAGTTCTTC.

The chain carries TRBV19 and TRBJ1-2, with 12 bases identical to TRBD1. V dropped 5 bases and J dropped 5; count of bases not matched to a gene: 6. CDR3 size: 15 residues. Germline CDR1 and CDR2: LNHDA and SQIVND (reference sequence). The CDR3 region is CASSFSGQGAYGYTF. CDR3 nucleotide sequence: TGTGCCAGTAGTTTCTCGGGACAGGGGGCTTATGGCTACACCTTC. The entire variable domain, with the rest obtained from reference TRBV19 and TRBJ1-2, is as follows: DGGITQSPKYLFRKEGQNVTLSCEQNLNHDAMYWYRQDPGQGLRLIYYSQIVNDFQKGDIAEGYSVSREKKESFPLTVTSAQKNPTAFYLCASSFSGQGAYGYTFGSGTRLTVV.

V gene TRBV29-1 combines with J gene TRBJ1-5; D is perhaps TRBD1 (5 bases). Germline CDR1 reads SQVTM; CDR2 reads ANQGSEA. The CDR3 consists of 14 residues. V was cut by 6 bases and J by 0 bases, with 12 bases left in between. The CDR3 nucleotides are TGCAGCGTCCTGGGGGGGGATAGCAATCAGCCCCAGCATTTT. Translated, it gives CSVLGGDSNQPQHF.

This clone is a singleton in its sample. The chain uses TRBV5-4 and TRBJ1-2, with a tentative D call TRBD1 (6 bases). CDR1 is SGHNT, CDR2 YYREEE, per germline (reference sequence). The length of the CDR3 is 13 residues. Deletions cut 3 bases from V and 4 bases from J, with 10 bases between. The CDR3 nucleotides are TGTGCCAGCAGCTGGACAGAGGGCTATGGCTACACCTTC. Amino acid sequence: CASSWTEGYGYTF.

The V call is TRBV20-1, the J call TRBJ2-1; D not certain. Germline V gene data show CDR1 as DFQATT and CDR2 as SNEGSKA (reference sequence). CDR3 length: 8 residues. The CDR3 loop is CSPYEQFF. CDR3 coding DNA: TGCAGCCCCTACGAGCAGTTCTTC.

J is TRBJ2-1 and V is TRBV7-2; possible D gene TRBD1, 5 bases. Trimming took 5 bases from V and 7 from J, leaving 12 bases between them. Germline loops: CDR1 SGHTA, CDR2 FQGNSA. The CDR3 extends over 13 amino acids. As DNA, the CDR3 is TGTGCCAGCAGCCCGTTGACAGCAAATGAGCAGTTCTTC. Protein product: CASSPLTANEQFF. The full variable domain, its missing parts supplied by reference TRBV7-2 and TRBJ2-1, is GAGVSQSPSNKVTEKGKDVELRCDPISGHTALYWYRQSLGQGLEFLIYFQGNSAPDKSGLPSDRFSAERTGGSVSTLTIQRTQQEDSAVYLCASSPLTANEQFFGPGTRLTVL.

Worth noting for this clone: The germline gene is not matched at one end of the junction; a read error may be the cause. V usage is TRBV5-6 and J usage is TRBJ2-1; 7 nucleotides align to TRBD2. The CDR3 totals 15 residues. Per the germline V gene, CDR1 is SGHDT and CDR2 is YYEEEE. Here the CDR3 reads CASSLQAGTYNKQFF. The CDR3 DNA reads TGTGCCAGCAGCTTACAAGCGGGGACCTACAATAAGCAGTTCTTC.

The chain links TRBV19 to TRBJ1-2; TRBD1 might be the D (5 bases). This CDR3 region has 14 residues. Trimming left V 3 bases short and J 4 bases short, with 12 bases between. CDR1 and CDR2 (germline): LNHDA, SQIVND (reference sequence). The DNA of the CDR3 is TGTGCCAGTAGTATTTTCGGGGGTGGCTATGGCTACACCTTC. This sequence encodes CASSIFGGGYGYTF.